This T cell receptor beta chain is drawn from a study of CD4 T cells in relation to SARS-CoV-2 and coronaviruses. Study details: ViraFEST: roughly 9-day antigen culture of PBMCs, then TCR beta CDR3 sequencing.

CEF-cultured naive and memory CD4+ T cell DNA got survey-level sequencing. TCRdb's table, derived via immunoSEQ multiplex PCR, lists solely in-frame clones and lacks some. The sample shows some 40,000 clones, about 80% of them seen only once. Cryopreserved PBMCs were CD4-enriched, then split into naive and memory cells. Sorted naive or memory CD4+ cells met CEF peptides for 10 days. Comment on this clone: The antigen remains unidentified.

This CDR3 spans 14 amino acids. Germline V gene lookup returns CDR1 SGHDN and CDR2 FVKESK. V was cut by 7 bases and J by 0 bases, with 10 bases left in between. The receptor comes from an adult with COVID-19. The V call is TRBV14, the J call TRBJ1-3; a possible D gene is TRBD1 (6 bases). Material: naive CD4+ T cells from PBMCs, cultured in vitro. The sample's subset: naive CD4+ T cells isolated by negative enrichment. CDR3 region: CASKRTDSGNTIYF. CDR3 nucleotides: TGTGCCAGCAAGCGGACAGACTCTGGAAACACCATATATTTT. The whole variable domain, filled in from reference TRBV14 and TRBJ1-3, reads EAGVTQFPSHSVIEKGQTVTLRCDPISGHDNLYWYRRVMGKEIKFLLHFVKESKQDESGMPNNRFLAERTGGTYSTLKVQPAELEDSGVYFCASKRTDSGNTIYFGEGSWLTVV.